The next 16 T cell receptor beta chains were all read from a single sample in a study of shared clonotypes between healthy human individuals. Libraries were prepared by immunoSEQ multiplex PCR; TCRdb keeps only in-frame clonotypes and omits some of them. The profile shows about 110,000 clones, roughly two thirds of them singletons. Sequenced input: memory CD8+ T cells sorted from blood. Indicated subset: CD45RO+ cells pooled with CCR7-negative TemRA cells. These receptors came from a woman aged 30 to 39 in good health.

J is TRBJ1-1 and V is TRBV10-1, with 7 bases lining up with TRBD1. This CDR3 has 15 residues. V gave up 0 bases and J gave up 8 bases; unmatched junction bases: 9. CDR1 and CDR2 (germline): WNHNN, SYGVQD (reference sequence). The CDR3 here is CASSESYRGRGEAFF. The DNA for the CDR3 is TGCGCCAGCAGTGAGTCGTATAGGGGGCGAGGCGAAGCTTTCTTT.

The chain recombines TRBV30 with TRBJ2-5; 9 nucleotides line up with TRBD1. The J call may be incorrect, as the DNA end agrees better with TRBJ2-7. Germline CDR1 GTSNPN, CDR2 SVGIG (reference sequence). The CDR3 consists of 13 residues. CDR3 region: CAWGDRDGYEQYF. In nucleotides, the CDR3 is TGTGCCTGGGGGGACAGGGACGGGTACGAGCAGTACTTC.

The CDR3 DNA is TGCGCCAACAGGGCCAGATGGGATCGCACTGAAGCTTTCTTT. This translates into CANRARWDRTEAFF. The gene calls are TRBV5-1 and TRBJ1-1; a possible D gene is TRBD1 (6 bases). The germline gives CDR1 SGHRS, CDR2 YFSETQ. The CDR3 runs 14 residues. The ends were cut back, 9 bases at V and 4 bases at J, with 19 bases in the middle.

The chain joins TRBV21-1 to TRBJ1-5. TRBV21-1 is a listed pseudogene. The CDR3 is made up of 17 amino acids. CDR3 in amino acids: CASSKARGLRPPQPQHF. In nucleotides, the CDR3 is TGTGCCAGCAGCAAAGCCCGGGGACTCCGACCTCCCCAGCCCCAGCATTTT.

V usage is TRBV9 and J usage is TRBJ2-2; D might be TRBD1 (6 bases). CDR3 length equals 15 residues. Trimming stripped 3 bases from V and 0 bases from J, with 9 bases between. Germline-derived CDR1 and CDR2 are SGDLS and YYNGEE. CDR3 loop: CASSERTANTGELFF. The DNA for the CDR3 is TGTGCCAGCAGCGAGAGGACAGCGAACACCGGGGAGCTGTTTTTT.

This chain connects TRBV5-4 to TRBJ2-7, with a weak D call TRBD1 (6 bases). The CDR3 extends over 14 amino acids. Trimming pared 1 base from V and 6 bases from J, leaving 14 bases between. Germline V gene lookup returns CDR1 SGHNT and CDR2 YYREEE (reference sequence). The CDR3 spells CASSLYRDRSEQYF. CDR3 DNA: TGTGCCAGCAGCTTGTACAGGGATCGAAGCGAGCAGTACTTC.

The chain links TRBV28 to TRBJ2-5; no clear D. This CDR3 has 12 residues. Germline V gene sequence: CDR1 MDHEN, CDR2 SYDVKM. Between the trimmed V and J ends, which lost 8 bases and 1 base, there was a span of 8 bases. The CDR3 loop reads CASSTRQETQYF. The CDR3 coding sequence is TGTGCCAGCTCGACACGCCAAGAGACCCAGTACTTC.

The rearrangement uses TRBV27 and TRBJ2-7; D might be TRBD2 (6 bases). Germline V gene sequence: CDR1 MNHEY, CDR2 SMNVEV (reference sequence). Trimming left V 7 bases short and J 3 bases short, with 22 bases between. The length of the CDR3 is 16 residues. CDR3 residues: CASTLSGPHPLYEQYF. CDR3 DNA sequence: TGTGCCAGCACCCTGAGCGGGCCCCACCCCCTCTACGAGCAGTACTTC.

J is TRBJ2-7 and V is TRBV27; D uncertain. Germline V CDR1 and CDR2: MNHEY, SMNVEV (reference sequence). CDR3 size: 15 residues. The V and J ends lost 3 bases and 2 bases respectively, with 14 bases between them. The CDR3 DNA follows: TGTGCCAGCAGTTTGGGTGCCGGGCGCACCTACGAGCAGTACTTC. It specifies CASSLGAGRTYEQYF.

V usage is TRBV12-5 and J usage is TRBJ2-7; D is uncertain. V dropped 2 bases and J dropped 2 bases, with 10 bases sitting between them. Germline-derived CDR1 and CDR2 are LGHNT and FRNRAP. This CDR3 has 14 residues. The chain's CDR3 is CASGLSYPTYEQYF. The CDR3 DNA reads as TGTGCTAGTGGTTTGTCCTATCCCACCTACGAGCAGTACTTC.

The chain has TRBV7-9 and TRBJ2-3, with D possibly being TRBD2 (5 bases). The germline V gene has CDR1 SEHNR and CDR2 FQNEAQ (reference sequence). V gave up 0 bases and J gave up 3 bases, with 10 bases separating them. This CDR3 has 15 amino acids. CDR3 nucleotide sequence: TGTGCCAGCAGCTTAGCGGGAGTTCGGACAGATACGCAGTATTTT. This sequence encodes CASSLAGVRTDTQYF. Using reference TRBV7-9 and TRBJ2-3 for the parts outside the CDR3, the full variable domain is DTGVSQNPRHKITKRGQNVTFRCDPISEHNRLYWYRQTLGQGPEFLTYFQNEAQLEKSRLLSDRFSAERPKGSFSTLEIQRTEQGDSAMYLCASSLAGVRTDTQYFGPGTRLTVL.

This clone was counted ten times or more. The rearrangement joins TRBV2 to TRBJ2-7; no definite D call. CDR1 and CDR2 (germline): SNHLY, FYNNEI. The V gene lost 4 bases and the J gene lost 3 bases, with 10 bases spanning the gap. The length of the CDR3 is 13 residues. The CDR3 loop is CASSGTYNYEQYF. CDR3 sequence (DNA): TGTGCCAGCAGTGGGACCTACAACTACGAGCAGTACTTC.

Regarding this clone: Other DNA sequences in the same sample also yield this CDR3. This chain joins TRBV27 and TRBJ2-5; maybe TRBD2 (6 bases). The J call may not be correct, given that the DNA end is closer to TRBJ2-7. From germline, CDR1 is MNHEY and CDR2 SMNVEV (reference sequence). The CDR3 covers 14 residues. The CDR3 DNA is TGTGCCAGCAGTTTGGCGGGAAGCTCCTACGAGCAGTACTTC. Protein product: CASSLAGSSYEQYF.

This clone has a handful of counts. The genes are TRBV14 and TRBJ2-5; TRBD2 aligns across 8 bases. The CDR3 extends over 16 amino acids. The junction had 5 bases not matched to a gene; V was cut back by 0 bases and J by 2 bases. Germline values: CDR1 SGHDN, CDR2 FVKESK. CDR3 DNA sequence: TGTGCCAGCAGCCAAGACTCAGCGGGAGCACAAGAGACCCAGTACTTC. As protein: CASSQDSAGAQETQYF.

This chain connects TRBV2 to TRBJ1-1, with D hard to call. Germline CDR1 is SNHLY and CDR2 is FYNNEI. V lost 2 bases and J 4 bases, leaving 14 bases between the germline ends. The CDR3 is made up of 15 amino acids. Here the CDR3 reads CASSERLRGGTEAFF. The CDR3 nucleotides read TGTGCCAGCAGTGAAAGGCTTCGGGGTGGCACTGAAGCTTTCTTT. The full variable domain, completed using reference TRBV2 and TRBJ1-1, is EPEVTQTPSHQVTQMGQEVILRCVPISNHLYFYWYRQILGQKVEFLVSFYNNEISEKSEIFDDQFSVERPDGSNFTLKIRSTKLEDSAMYFCASSERLRGGTEAFFGQGTRLTVV.

The chain joins TRBV28 to TRBJ2-7; D tentatively fits TRBD1 or TRBD2 (5 bases each). Trimming removed 7 bases at V and 4 bases at J, with 20 bases between. This CDR3 is built from 15 residues. Germline-derived CDR1 and CDR2 are MDHEN and SYDVKM. The CDR3 loop is CASTLFPQGGYEQYF. CDR3 coding DNA: TGTGCCAGCACCCTATTTCCCCAGGGCGGGTACGAGCAGTACTTC.